This T cell receptor beta chain was obtained from a study of T cell repertoires in cytomegalovirus infection. Study-wide context: Selected CMV epitopes included recently identified HLA-C-restricted ones as well as well-studied HLA-B-restricted ones. Public TCR beta signatures provided an indication of both CMV infection and a matching HLA type.

Germline trimming cut 3 bases from V and 3 bases from J; bases unmatched to any gene: 19. The germline V gene encodes CDR1 ENHRY and CDR2 SYGVKD. CDR3 length: 19 residues. Study outcomes and limitations: The cumulative frequency of public TCR beta families identified carriers of CMV plus the relevant HLA. HLA-C-restricted CMV-specific TCR beta clonotypes prevailed in the ex vivo response.

Only a few counts were recorded for this clonotype. Its specificity is not known. From the reads, TCRdb called clonotypes with MiXCR, one entry per CDR3 protein. The sample has 450,000 to 550,000 distinct CDR3 sequences, roughly 46% seen once; the top ten hold about two fifths. The TCR comes from a human donor in good health (CMV status not recorded). Some clones in this sample may be carry-over from other donors' samples. The material sequenced was cultured PBMCs, taken from culture after CMV antigen stimulation. This chain links TRBV10-3 with TRBJ2-5, with 7 nucleotides matching TRBD1. CDR3 in amino acids: CAISDGSRRPTGPKETQYF. The CDR3 DNA reads TGTGCCATCAGTGATGGGTCCCGACGACCGACAGGGCCAAAAGAGACCCAGTACTTC.